This is a list of T cell receptor beta chains from one sample in a study of blood T cell repertoires in COVID-19. The repertoire was sequenced with immunoSEQ multiplex PCR; TCRdb's copy has only in-frame clones and lacks some. The sample has fewer than 600,000 clones, nearly 90% seen once. Sequenced: peripheral blood. The receptor set was obtained from a man younger than 35 with COVID-19, enrolled during active disease. Each CDR3 is given with its conserved first and last residue. The order of the fields is V gene, J gene, D gene, clone size, CDR3 DNA, CDR3 protein. The D gene is left open where the match is weak. Size is stated for part of the rows, as once, few or many counts, or as a class when the clone is expanded.

TRBV5-1	TRBJ2-7	-	-	TGCGCCAGCAGCTTGGACGGACCGACTATTAATTACGAGCAGTACTTC	CASSLDGPTINYEQYF
TRBV19	TRBJ2-1	TRBD2	-	TGTGCCAGTAGACCGGGAGGGCGTTCCTACAATGAGCAGTTCTTC	CASRPGGRSYNEQFF
TRBV27	TRBJ1-1	-	-	TGTGCCAGCCGTAGAAGGGGGTGGACTGAAGCTTTCTTT	CASRRRGWTEAFF
TRBV7-9	TRBJ2-7	-	-	TGTGCCAGCAGCGAGCCTAGACTCTCCTACGAGCAGTACTTC	CASSEPRLSYEQYF
TRBV3-1/TRBV3-2	TRBJ2-1	TRBD2	-	TGTGCCAGCAGACCTAGGACTAGCGGGGGTTCCAGCTACAATGAGCAGTTCTTC	CASRPRTSGGSSYNEQFF
TRBV10-3	TRBJ1-6	TRBD1	-	TGTGCCATCAGTGGACAGGGTGATTCACCCCTCCACTTT	CAISGQGDSPLHF
TRBV10-3	TRBJ2-1	-	-	TGTGCCATCAGTGAACGAGTGAATGAGCAGTTCTTC	CAISERVNEQFF
TRBV6-1	TRBJ2-7	-	-	TGTGCCAGCAGTGATGGCCCAACTAGGCCCTACGAGCAGTACTTC	CASSDGPTRPYEQYF
TRBV6-5	TRBJ1-5	-	once	TGTGCCAGCAGACCCGACACCTACAGCAATCAGCCCCAGCATTTT	CASRPDTYSNQPQHF
TRBV3-1/TRBV3-2	TRBJ2-7	TRBD1	-	TGTGCCAGCAGCGCTGACAGGGGCGAGCAGTACTTC	CASSADRGEQYF
TRBV19	TRBJ2-1	-	-	TGTGCCAGTAGTATCGGGGGAAACTCCTACAATGAGCAGTTCTTC	CASSIGGNSYNEQFF
TRBV29-1	TRBJ2-5	-	-	TGCAGCGTTGATCTCGCGAAGGAGACCCAGTACTTC	CSVDLAKETQYF
TRBV28	TRBJ2-1	TRBD1	once	TGTGCCAGCAGTCCAGGGGGAACAAACAATGAGCAGTTCTTC	CASSPGGTNNEQFF
TRBV3-1/TRBV3-2	TRBJ2-3	-	-	TGTGCCAGCAGCCCGACAGGCAGGGCGGATACGCAGTATTTT	CASSPTGRADTQYF
TRBV7-6	TRBJ2-1	TRBD2	-	TGTGCCAGCAGCTTAGGGACTAGCGGTCCTGGCTCCTACAATGAGCAGTTCTTC	CASSLGTSGPGSYNEQFF
TRBV6-5	TRBJ2-1	-	-	TGTGCCAGCAGTTACAGACAGTCCTACAATGAGCAGTTCTTC	CASSYRQSYNEQFF
TRBV2	TRBJ2-2	-	-	TGTGCCAGCAGGCCAGACACCGGGGAGCTGTTTTTT	CASRPDTGELFF
TRBV6-5	TRBJ2-5	-	-	TGTGCCAGCAGTCTGAGGGAGACCCAGTACTTC	CASSLRETQYF
TRBV27	TRBJ2-7	TRBD2	-	TGTGCCAGCAGTCCGCGGCTAGCGGGAGAAAACGAGCAGTACTTC	CASSPRLAGENEQYF
TRBV5-1	TRBJ2-7	TRBD1	-	TGCGCCAGCAGCTATCGACAGGGCTACGAGCAGTACTTC	CASSYRQGYEQYF
TRBV18	TRBJ2-6	TRBD1	-	TGTGCCAGCTCACCATTCGGACAGGGGGCTGGGGCCAACGTCCTGACTTTC	CASSPFGQGAGANVLTF
TRBV3-1/TRBV3-2	TRBJ2-1	TRBD2	-	TGTGCCAGCAGCGGCGGACTAGCGGGGGGGCCCAATGAGCAGTTCTTC	CASSGGLAGGPNEQFF
TRBV5-4	TRBJ1-1	-	-	TGTGCCAGCAGCTCAGAGACACTGAACACTGAAGCTTTCTTT	CASSSETLNTEAFF
TRBV7-9	TRBJ2-7	-	-	TGTGCCAGCAGCTTAGGAGGAGGGGTCGAGCAGTACTTC	CASSLGGGVEQYF
TRBV7-9	TRBJ2-7	TRBD2	-	TGTGCCAGCAGCTTAGGGGCGGGACTAGCTTACGAGCAGTACTTC	CASSLGAGLAYEQYF
TRBV6-1	TRBJ1-1	-	-	TGTGCCAGCAGTGAATATTACGGGGGAGGCACTGAAGCTTTCTTT	CASSEYYGGGTEAFF
TRBV15	TRBJ2-3	TRBD1	once	TGTGCCACCAGCGACCGACAGGGGTCAGATACGCAGTATTTT	CATSDRQGSDTQYF
TRBV9	TRBJ1-3	-	-	TGTGCCAGCAGCCCGACGGGGTGGCCATCCTCTGGAAACACCATATATTTT	CASSPTGWPSSGNTIYF
TRBV2	TRBJ1-2	TRBD1	-	TGTGCCAGCCAGACAGGGACTCACTATGGCTACACCTTC	CASQTGTHYGYTF
TRBV3-1/TRBV3-2	TRBJ1-2	-	-	TGTGCCAGCAGCCAAGATCGGGGGGGAAGGTATAGCTACACCTTC	CASSQDRGGRYSYTF
TRBV11-2	TRBJ2-7	TRBD1	-	TGTGCCAGCAGCTTTGGACAGGGTTCCTACGAGCAGTACTTC	CASSFGQGSYEQYF
TRBV2	TRBJ2-3	-	-	TGTGCCAGCAGTGATGAGGGAGGCCGTGGCACAGATACGCAGTATTTT	CASSDEGGRGTDTQYF
TRBV24-1	TRBJ1-3	TRBD1	-	TGTGCCACCAGTGGACAGGGAACTTCAGGAAACACCATATATTTT	CATSGQGTSGNTIYF
TRBV30	TRBJ2-7	-	-	TGTGCCTGGAGTGTACTGCGGGAGCAGTACTTC	CAWSVLREQYF
TRBV19	TRBJ2-1	TRBD1	-	TGTGCCAGTAGTATATCCGGACAGGGTTGGGCTTACAATGAGCAGTTCTTC	CASSISGQGWAYNEQFF
TRBV13	TRBJ1-5	-	-	TGTGCCAGCAGCTCCCGGGACACAGAAGGGGGCAATCAGCCCCAGCATTTT	CASSSRDTEGGNQPQHF
TRBV5-4	TRBJ1-1	TRBD1	-	TGTGCCATCGGGACAGGCAACACTGAAGCTTTCTTT	CAIGTGNTEAFF
TRBV24-1	TRBJ2-3	-	-	TGTGCCACCAGTGATTTACGGAGGGTAGGCACAGATACGCAGTATTTT	CATSDLRRVGTDTQYF
TRBV29-1	TRBJ2-7	TRBD2	-	TGCAGCGTAGTAGCGGGAGGTTTCTCCTACGAGCAGTACTTC	CSVVAGGFSYEQYF
TRBV5-6	TRBJ2-2	-	-	TGTGCCAGCAGCTTGGCCATCCTAGCCGGGGAGCTGTTTTTT	CASSLAILAGELFF
TRBV5-5	TRBJ1-5	-	-	TGTGCCAGCAGCCCGGAGGGACGGCCCCATCAGCCCCAGCATTTT	CASSPEGRPHQPQHF
TRBV4-2	TRBJ2-5	TRBD2	-	TGTGCCAGCAGCCACGTGGCGGGAGGGGAGAGAGAGACCCAGTACTTC	CASSHVAGGERETQYF
TRBV5-6	TRBJ1-2	TRBD1	-	TGTGCCAGCAGCCCTATAAGACAGGGGTCTATGCACTATGGCTACACCTTC	CASSPIRQGSMHYGYTF
TRBV3-1/TRBV3-2	TRBJ2-7	TRBD1	-	TGTGCCAGCAGGGACAGGGGGTCCTACGAGCAGTACTTC	CASRDRGSYEQYF
TRBV3-1/TRBV3-2	TRBJ2-1	TRBD2	once	TGTGCCAGCAGCCCAGGACTAGCGGCCTACAATGAGCAGTTCTTC	CASSPGLAAYNEQFF
TRBV2	TRBJ1-4	-	-	TGTGCCAGCACAAGGGGTTCAACTAATGAAAAACTGTTTTTT	CASTRGSTNEKLFF
TRBV19	TRBJ1-4	-	-	TGTGCCAGTAGCCAGGCTGACTCTAGGGGTGGCAGGATAAGCGAAAAACTGTTTTTT	CASSQADSRGGRISEKLFF
TRBV9	TRBJ2-3	TRBD2	-	TGTGCCAGCAGCTACGGGGGGGATCGCACAGATACGCAGTATTTT	CASSYGGDRTDTQYF
TRBV5-1	TRBJ2-1	-	-	TGCGCCAGCAGCTTAGAAGGGGGCTCCTACAATGAGCAGTTCTTC	CASSLEGGSYNEQFF
TRBV4-1	TRBJ2-7	-	-	TGCGCCAGCAGCATTGGCGGGAACTCCTACGAGCAGTACTTC	CASSIGGNSYEQYF
TRBV5-1	TRBJ1-2	TRBD1	-	TGCGCCAGCAGCTTACAGGGGGACAATGGCTACACCTTC	CASSLQGDNGYTF
TRBV6-5	TRBJ2-1	TRBD2	-	TGTGCCAGCAGAGTTCTTCGGGAGGCGTACAATGAGCAGTTCTTC	CASRVLREAYNEQFF
TRBV27	TRBJ2-3	-	-	TGTGCCACCCAGAGGGATGGAGATACGCAGTATTTT	CATQRDGDTQYF
TRBV3-1/TRBV3-2	TRBJ2-3	-	-	TGTGCCAGCAGCCCCTCCCTCGGAGGAGTCGAGGGAGATACGCAGTATTTT	CASSPSLGGVEGDTQYF